The rows below give T cell receptor beta chains drawn from one sample of a study of technical replicates of blood from a few donors. Some clones are missing from TCRdb's copy, which holds only in-frame ones; the method was immunoSEQ multiplex PCR. The profile shows under 90,000 clones, 85% to 95% of them singletons. Sequenced: T cells isolated from PBMCs. The receptors originated from a human donor in good health. The CDR3 runs from the conserved cysteine through the conserved F or W. A D gene is named only where the DNA matches it firmly. Some rows have no size entry. The others give once, few or many, or a class for an expanded clone.

D: TRBD2; V: TRBV4-2; length: 15; size: NA; J: TRBJ2-1; CDR3: CASSHSGGAYNEQFF; DNA: TGTGCCAGCAGCCATAGCGGGGGGGCCTACAATGAGCAGTTCTTC
D: TRBD1; V: TRBV29-1; length: 17; size: once; J: TRBJ2-2; CDR3: CSVRLGAGTGRTGELFF; DNA: TGCAGCGTTAGGCTGGGGGCCGGGACAGGGAGAACCGGGGAGCTGTTTTTT
D: TRBD2; V: TRBV10-3; length: 14; size: NA; J: TRBJ2-1; CDR3: CAISTSGGYNEQFF; DNA: TGTGCCATCAGTACTAGCGGGGGCTACAATGAGCAGTTCTTC
D: NA; V: TRBV21-1; length: 15; size: NA; J: TRBJ1-2; CDR3: CASSKFGGRGHGYTF; DNA: TGTGCCAGCAGCAAATTCGGGGGGCGGGGTCATGGCTACACCTTC
D: TRBD2; V: TRBV5-1; length: 16; size: once; J: TRBJ2-7; CDR3: CASSLGSGKNPSEQYF; DNA: TGCGCCAGCAGCTTGGGTAGCGGGAAGAACCCTAGCGAGCAGTACTTC
D: NA; V: TRBV5-1; length: 15; size: once; J: TRBJ1-2; CDR3: CASSPNGGTGYGYTF; DNA: TGCGCCAGCAGCCCAAATGGGGGGACGGGCTATGGCTACACCTTC
D: TRBD1; V: TRBV2; length: 14; size: NA; J: TRBJ1-5; CDR3: CASSEGQGDQPQHF; DNA: TGTGCCAGCAGTGAAGGACAGGGTGATCAGCCCCAGCATTTT
D: TRBD1; V: TRBV10-3; length: 13; size: once; J: TRBJ1-5; CDR3: CARQGDSNQPQHF; DNA: TGTGCCAGACAGGGGGACAGCAATCAGCCCCAGCATTTT
D: TRBD1; V: TRBV10-3; length: 17; size: NA; J: TRBJ2-7; CDR3: CAISESGWDRAYYEQYF; DNA: TGTGCCATCAGTGAGTCGGGATGGGACAGGGCTTACTACGAGCAGTACTTC
D: NA; V: TRBV6-5; length: 13; size: once; J: TRBJ2-4; CDR3: CASSPDSKNIQYF; DNA: TGTGCCAGCAGTCCGGACAGCAAAAACATTCAGTACTTC
D: TRBD2; V: TRBV5-4; length: 17; size: NA; J: TRBJ2-2; CDR3: CASSGTSGGAATGELFF; DNA: TGTGCCAGCAGCGGGACTAGCGGGGGGGCCGCAACCGGGGAGCTGTTTTTT
D: NA; V: TRBV14; length: 13; size: NA; J: TRBJ2-3; CDR3: CASSQAGTDTQYF; DNA: TGTGCCAGCAGCCAAGCGGGCACAGATACGCAGTATTTT
D: NA; V: TRBV6-1; length: 14; size: NA; J: TRBJ1-1; CDR3: CASSVGRLYTEAFF; DNA: TGTGCCAGCAGTGTTGGCAGACTTTACACTGAAGCTTTCTTT
D: NA; V: TRBV27; length: 15; size: NA; J: TRBJ2-1; CDR3: CASSLEQPSYNEQFF; DNA: TGTGCCAGCAGTTTAGAACAACCCAGTTACAATGAGCAGTTCTTC
D: TRBD2; V: TRBV19; length: 14; size: NA; J: TRBJ2-7; CDR3: CASTAGGSGYEQYF; DNA: TGTGCCAGTACCGCGGGGGGGTCAGGTTACGAGCAGTACTTC
D: NA; V: TRBV5-4; length: 15; size: NA; J: TRBJ2-2; CDR3: CASSPTRVLGGELFF; DNA: TGTGCCAGCAGCCCGACCAGGGTCCTTGGCGGGGAGCTGTTTTTT
D: TRBD2; V: TRBV10-3; length: 16; size: NA; J: TRBJ2-7; CDR3: CAIRKVLAGASAEQYF; DNA: TGTGCCATCAGGAAGGTTCTAGCGGGAGCCTCGGCCGAGCAGTACTTC
D: NA; V: TRBV5-3; length: 16; size: NA; J: TRBJ1-5; CDR3: CARSLRCGQINQPQHF; DNA: TGTGCCAGAAGCTTGAGGTGTGGGCAGATAAATCAGCCCCAGCATTTT
D: TRBD1; V: TRBV7-8; length: 15; size: NA; J: TRBJ2-7; CDR3: CASRPGTGGIYEQYF; DNA: TGTGCCAGCAGGCCTGGGACAGGGGGTATTTACGAGCAGTACTTC
D: TRBD1; V: TRBV5-4; length: 15; size: NA; J: TRBJ1-3; CDR3: CASSSGQGSGNTIYF; DNA: TGTGCCAGCAGCTCGGGACAGGGGAGTGGAAACACCATATATTTT
D: NA; V: TRBV25-1; length: 14; size: NA; J: TRBJ2-5; CDR3: CASSARSPQETQYF; DNA: TGTGCCAGCAGTGCTCGGAGTCCCCAAGAGACCCAGTACTTC
D: TRBD2; V: TRBV2; length: 14; size: NA; J: TRBJ2-2; CDR3: CASSSGANTGELFF; DNA: TGTGCCAGCAGCAGCGGGGCGAACACCGGGGAGCTGTTTTTT
D: NA; V: TRBV20-1; length: 11; size: NA; J: TRBJ2-5; CDR3: CSAKPRETQYF; DNA: TGCAGTGCTAAACCTCGGGAGACCCAGTACTTC
D: NA; V: TRBV2; length: 14; size: NA; J: TRBJ2-2; CDR3: CASSPWTDTGELFF; DNA: TGTGCCAGCAGTCCGTGGACTGACACCGGGGAGCTGTTTTTT
D: NA; V: TRBV7-2; length: 14; size: NA; J: TRBJ2-2; CDR3: CASSLSGRNGELFF; DNA: TGTGCCAGCAGCTTAAGCGGGCGCAACGGGGAGCTGTTTTTT
D: TRBD1; V: TRBV30; length: 16; size: once; J: TRBJ2-7; CDR3: CAWSVFPRDRAYEQYF; DNA: TGTGCCTGGAGTGTTTTCCCCCGTGACAGGGCCTACGAGCAGTACTTC
D: TRBD2; V: TRBV14; length: 16; size: NA; J: TRBJ2-2; CDR3: CASSHLAGDSTGELFF; DNA: TGTGCCAGCAGCCACCTAGCGGGGGACTCCACCGGGGAGCTGTTTTTT
D: NA; V: TRBV4-1; length: 15; size: NA; J: TRBJ1-5; CDR3: CASSQGNWAQQPQHF; DNA: TGCGCCAGCAGCCAAGGAAACTGGGCGCAACAGCCCCAGCATTTT
D: TRBD2; V: TRBV14; length: 17; size: NA; J: TRBJ2-2; CDR3: CASSQYFSRGASGELFF; DNA: TGTGCCAGCAGCCAATATTTCTCGCGGGGGGCGTCCGGGGAGCTGTTTTTT
D: NA; V: TRBV5-6; length: 12; size: NA; J: TRBJ1-5; CDR3: CASSLKRQPQHF; DNA: TGTGCCAGCAGCTTGAAGCGACAGCCCCAGCATTTT
D: NA; V: TRBV5-1; length: 15; size: once; J: TRBJ1-5; CDR3: CASRKGGTSNQPQHF; DNA: TGCGCCAGCAGAAAGGGGGGGACGAGCAATCAGCCCCAGCATTTT
D: TRBD1; V: TRBV27; length: 14; size: NA; J: TRBJ2-1; CDR3: CASAGTGGYNEQFF; DNA: TGTGCCAGCGCAGGGACAGGGGGCTACAATGAGCAGTTCTTC
D: NA; V: TRBV19; length: 13; size: NA; J: TRBJ2-7; CDR3: CASSPGAGYEQYF; DNA: TGTGCCAGTAGTCCTGGCGCAGGCTACGAGCAGTACTTC
D: NA; V: TRBV10-1; length: 13; size: NA; J: TRBJ2-7; CDR3: CASSESAYYEQYF; DNA: TGCGCCAGCAGTGAGTCGGCATATTACGAGCAGTACTTC
D: TRBD1; V: TRBV6-5; length: 14; size: NA; J: TRBJ1-1; CDR3: CASRHRQGISEAFF; DNA: TGTGCCAGCAGACATAGACAGGGGATTAGTGAAGCTTTCTTT
D: TRBD1; V: TRBV6-4; length: 15; size: NA; J: TRBJ1-2; CDR3: CASSDRTGSLYGYTF; DNA: TGTGCCAGCAGTGACCGGACAGGGAGCCTTTATGGCTACACCTTC
D: NA; V: TRBV20-1; length: 11; size: NA; J: TRBJ1-2; CDR3: CSARVGGGYTF; DNA: TGCAGTGCTAGAGTGGGAGGCGGCTACACCTTC
D: TRBD2; V: TRBV4-1; length: 17; size: NA; J: TRBJ2-5; CDR3: CASSRTLAGGPWETQYF; DNA: TGCGCCAGCAGCCGAACCTTAGCGGGAGGGCCGTGGGAGACCCAGTACTTC
D: NA; V: TRBV2; length: 12; size: NA; J: TRBJ1-3; CDR3: CASGAPGNTIYF; DNA: TGTGCCAGCGGGGCACCGGGAAACACCATATATTTT
D: NA; V: TRBV27; length: 17; size: NA; J: TRBJ2-5; CDR3: CASTHSVGQGFKETQYF; DNA: TGTGCCAGCACTCATTCCGTTGGGCAGGGGTTTAAAGAGACCCAGTACTTC
D: TRBD2; V: TRBV6-5; length: 15; size: NA; J: TRBJ2-7; CDR3: CASSSSGGAKNEQYF; DNA: TGTGCCAGCAGTTCTAGCGGGGGGGCAAAGAACGAGCAGTACTTC
D: TRBD1; V: TRBV9; length: 17; size: NA; J: TRBJ1-2; CDR3: CASSARIGGQGIVGYTF; DNA: TGTGCCAGCAGCGCCCGGATTGGGGGACAGGGGATAGTTGGCTACACCTTC
D: TRBD2; V: TRBV10-3; length: 14; size: NA; J: TRBJ2-3; CDR3: CAISSGGGTDTQYF; DNA: TGTGCCATCAGTAGCGGGGGCGGCACAGATACGCAGTATTTT
D: TRBD1; V: TRBV18; length: 16; size: NA; J: TRBJ1-1; CDR3: CASSPPGTGKNTEAFF; DNA: TGTGCCAGCTCACCACCAGGGACAGGCAAGAACACTGAAGCTTTCTTT
D: NA; V: TRBV28; length: 14; size: NA; J: TRBJ1-5; CDR3: CASSPPYRNQPQHF; DNA: TGTGCCAGCAGCCCCCCCTATCGCAATCAGCCCCAGCATTTT
D: TRBD1; V: TRBV6-1; length: 14; size: NA; J: TRBJ2-7; CDR3: CASRETGSRYEQYF; DNA: TGTGCCAGCAGGGAGACAGGGTCGCGATACGAGCAGTACTTC
D: NA; V: TRBV15; length: 14; size: NA; J: TRBJ2-7; CDR3: CATSRTAIGDEQYF; DNA: TGTGCCACCAGCCGGACAGCCATAGGGGACGAGCAGTACTTC
D: NA; V: TRBV4-1; length: 15; size: NA; J: TRBJ2-5; CDR3: CASSQVGGAGETQYF; DNA: TGCGCCAGCAGCCAAGTTGGAGGGGCTGGGGAGACCCAGTACTTC
D: NA; V: TRBV28; length: 12; size: NA; J: TRBJ1-2; CDR3: CASSYQNYGYTF; DNA: TGTGCCAGCAGTTATCAGAACTATGGCTACACCTTC
D: NA; V: TRBV7-9; length: 19; size: NA; J: TRBJ2-6; CDR3: CASSLSQAYFFSGANVLTF; DNA: TGTGCCAGCAGCTTATCGCAGGCCTATTTTTTCTCTGGGGCCAACGTCCTGACTTTC
D: NA; V: TRBV4-2; length: 14; size: NA; J: TRBJ1-5; CDR3: CASSPLSGNQPQHF; DNA: TGTGCCAGCAGCCCCCTCTCGGGCAATCAGCCCCAGCATTTT
D: NA; V: TRBV5-8; length: 14; size: once; J: TRBJ1-2; CDR3: CASSLRTANYGYTF; DNA: TGTGCCAGCAGCTTGAGGACAGCTAACTATGGCTACACCTTC
D: TRBD1; V: TRBV30; length: 16; size: few; J: TRBJ1-4; CDR3: CACLWTGTGKNEKLFF; DNA: TGTGCCTGCCTCTGGACAGGGACGGGAAAAAATGAAAAACTGTTTTTT